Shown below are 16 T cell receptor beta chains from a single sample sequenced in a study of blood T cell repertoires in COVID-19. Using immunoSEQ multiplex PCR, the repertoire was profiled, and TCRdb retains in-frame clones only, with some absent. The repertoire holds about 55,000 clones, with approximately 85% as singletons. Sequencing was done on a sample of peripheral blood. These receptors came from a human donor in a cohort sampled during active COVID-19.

The CDR3 bases are TGTGCCAGCAGTTTGACTAGGGAGCAGTTCTTC. It codes for CASSLTREQFF. The chain carries TRBV28 and TRBJ2-1; possibly TRBD2 for D (6 bases). The V end lost 3 bases, the J end lost 10 bases, and 7 bases lay between the germline ends. The CDR3 sequence is 11 residues long. CDR1 and CDR2 from the germline V gene are MDHEN and SYDVKM.

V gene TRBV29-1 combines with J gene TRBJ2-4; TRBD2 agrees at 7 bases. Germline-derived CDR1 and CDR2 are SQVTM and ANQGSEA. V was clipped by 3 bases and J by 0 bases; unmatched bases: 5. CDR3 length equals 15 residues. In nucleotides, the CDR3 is TGCAGCGTTGATGGGTTAGCGGGAGCCAAAAACATTCAGTACTTC. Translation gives CSVDGLAGAKNIQYF. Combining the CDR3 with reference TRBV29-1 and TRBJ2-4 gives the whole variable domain SAVISQKPSRDICQRGTSLTIQCQVDSQVTMMFWYRQQPGQSLTLIATANQGSEATYESGFVIDKFPISRPNLTFSTLTVSNMSPEDSSIYLCSVDGLAGAKNIQYFGAGTRLSVL.

The CDR3 sequence is CASSREGLPDTQYF. CDR3 sequence (DNA): TGCGCCAGCAGCCGAGAGGGCCTTCCAGATACGCAGTATTTT. This rearrangement joins TRBV5-1 to TRBJ2-3, with D possibly TRBD2 on 5 matching bases. This CDR3 spans 14 amino acids. The germline V and J ends were trimmed by 4 bases and 4 bases, with 13 bases remaining between them. Germline V lookup: CDR1 SGHRS, CDR2 YFSETQ.

The CDR3, as DNA: TGTGCCAGTAGTATCCGCCTAGCGGGAGGGCACAATGAGCAGTTCTTC. The encoded protein is CASSIRLAGGHNEQFF. This chain links TRBV19 with TRBJ2-1; 12 bases are shared with TRBD2. Per germline, CDR1 LNHDA and CDR2 SQIVND (reference sequence). The V segment lost 3 bases and the J segment 5 bases; nucleotides outside the gene matches: 5. The CDR3 is made up of 16 amino acids.

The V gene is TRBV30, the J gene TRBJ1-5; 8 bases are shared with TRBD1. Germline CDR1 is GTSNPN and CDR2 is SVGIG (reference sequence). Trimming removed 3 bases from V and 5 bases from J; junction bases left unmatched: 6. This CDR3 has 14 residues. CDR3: CAWSPDRGDQPQHF. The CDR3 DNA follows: TGTGCCTGGAGCCCCGACAGGGGCGATCAGCCCCAGCATTTT.

The CDR3 nucleotides are TGCAGCGTTGTTCTAGCGGGCGATACGCAGTATTTT. As protein: CSVVLAGDTQYF. The gene calls are TRBV29-1 and TRBJ2-3, with TRBD2 matching 8 bases. The CDR3 extends over 12 amino acids. With 4 bases clipped from V and 6 bases from J, the junction kept 3 bases outside the gene matches. CDR1 is SQVTM, CDR2 ANQGSEA, per germline.

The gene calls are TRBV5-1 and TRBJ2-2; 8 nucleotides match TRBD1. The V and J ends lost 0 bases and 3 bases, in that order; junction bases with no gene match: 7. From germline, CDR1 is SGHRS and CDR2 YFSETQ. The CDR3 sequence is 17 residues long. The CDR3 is CASSLDGGTGYTGELFF. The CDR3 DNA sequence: TGCGCCAGCAGCTTGGATGGCGGGACAGGTTACACCGGGGAGCTGTTTTTT.

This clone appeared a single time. The chain's CDR3 is CASSRAPNEKLFF. The CDR3 coding sequence is TGTGCCAGCAGCCGGGCACCTAATGAAAAACTGTTTTTT. The rearrangement joins TRBV7-8 to TRBJ1-4; the D is unclear. Germline lookup yields CDR1 SGHVS and CDR2 FQNEAQ. The CDR3 is 13 residues long. V was clipped by 5 bases and J by 3 bases, with 7 bases between them.

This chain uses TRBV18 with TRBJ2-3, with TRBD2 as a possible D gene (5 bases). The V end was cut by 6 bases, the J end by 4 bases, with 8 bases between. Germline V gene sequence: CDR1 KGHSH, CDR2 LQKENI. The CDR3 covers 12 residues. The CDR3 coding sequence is TGTGCCAGCTCGGAGGATCCAGATACGCAGTATTTT. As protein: CASSEDPDTQYF.

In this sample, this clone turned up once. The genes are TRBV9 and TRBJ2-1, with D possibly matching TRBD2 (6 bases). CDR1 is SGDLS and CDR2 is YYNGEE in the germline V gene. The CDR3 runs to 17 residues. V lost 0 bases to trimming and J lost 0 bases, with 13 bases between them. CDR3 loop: CASSVGPGDLSYNEQFF. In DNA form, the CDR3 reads TGTGCCAGCAGCGTAGGGCCGGGGGACCTCTCCTACAATGAGCAGTTCTTC.

The CDR3 is CRAAGGRGTDTQYF. The CDR3 nucleotides are TGCCGCGCGGCGGGGGGGAGGGGCACAGATACGCAGTATTTT. This chain uses TRBV29-1 with TRBJ2-3; 9 bases map to TRBD2. CDR1 and CDR2 (germline): SQVTM, ANQGSEA. The CDR3 has 14 amino acids.

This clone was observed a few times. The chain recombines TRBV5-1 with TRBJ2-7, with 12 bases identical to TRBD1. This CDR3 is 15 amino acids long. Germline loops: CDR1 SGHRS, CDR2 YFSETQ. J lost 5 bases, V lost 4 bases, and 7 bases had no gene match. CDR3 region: CASSPAGQGAHEQYF. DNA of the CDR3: TGCGCCAGCAGCCCTGCGGGACAGGGGGCCCACGAGCAGTACTTC.

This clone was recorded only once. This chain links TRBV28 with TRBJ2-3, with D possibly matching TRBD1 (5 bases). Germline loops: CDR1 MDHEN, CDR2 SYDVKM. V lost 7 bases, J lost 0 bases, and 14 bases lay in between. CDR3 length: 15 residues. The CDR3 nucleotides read TGTGCCAGCATCCTCCAGGGTCAGAGCACAGATACGCAGTATTTT. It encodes CASILQGQSTDTQYF.

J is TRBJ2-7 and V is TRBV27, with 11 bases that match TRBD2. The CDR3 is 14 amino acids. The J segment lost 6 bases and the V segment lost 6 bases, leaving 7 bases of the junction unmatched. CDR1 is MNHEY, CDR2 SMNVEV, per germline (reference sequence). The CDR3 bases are TGTGCCAGCAGGGGACTAGCGGAGGGGCTCGAGCAGTACTTC. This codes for CASRGLAEGLEQYF.

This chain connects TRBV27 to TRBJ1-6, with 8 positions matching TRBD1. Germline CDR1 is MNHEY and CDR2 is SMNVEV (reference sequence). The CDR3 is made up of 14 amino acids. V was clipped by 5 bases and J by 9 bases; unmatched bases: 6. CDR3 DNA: TGTGCCAGCAGTACACAGGGGGGGATTTCACCCCTCCACTTT. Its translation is CASSTQGGISPLHF.

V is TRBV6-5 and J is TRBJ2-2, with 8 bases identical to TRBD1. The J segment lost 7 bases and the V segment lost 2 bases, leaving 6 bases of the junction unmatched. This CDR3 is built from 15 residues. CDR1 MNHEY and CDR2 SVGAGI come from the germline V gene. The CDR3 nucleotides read TGTGCCAGCAGTTACCCCTCAGGGGGCAGCGGGGAGCTGTTTTTT. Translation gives CASSYPSGGSGELFF.